This T cell receptor (beta chain) was recorded in a study of blood T cell repertoires in COVID-19. This table comes from immunoSEQ multiplex PCR, and its TCRdb copy is limited to in-frame clones, with some not included. The sample holds a few hundred thousand clones, 75% to 90% seen once. Trimming cost V 10 bases and J 6 bases, with 24 bases left between them. The CDR3 runs 16 residues. From germline, CDR1 is LNHDA and CDR2 SQIVND (reference sequence). Cohort 3 donors counted as recovered after two negative PCRs, clearance, or resolved symptoms. This chain joins TRBV19 and TRBJ1-4, with D possibly being TRBD1 (6 bases). Material for sequencing was PBMCs or T cells enriched from blood (not recorded which). The clonotype originates from a man between 18 and 35 years old who had recovered from COVID-19. The CDR3 bases are TGTGCCACCTGGGGAGACTTCTCCCAGGGGTATGAAAAACTGTTTTTT. Protein product: CATWGDFSQGYEKLFF.